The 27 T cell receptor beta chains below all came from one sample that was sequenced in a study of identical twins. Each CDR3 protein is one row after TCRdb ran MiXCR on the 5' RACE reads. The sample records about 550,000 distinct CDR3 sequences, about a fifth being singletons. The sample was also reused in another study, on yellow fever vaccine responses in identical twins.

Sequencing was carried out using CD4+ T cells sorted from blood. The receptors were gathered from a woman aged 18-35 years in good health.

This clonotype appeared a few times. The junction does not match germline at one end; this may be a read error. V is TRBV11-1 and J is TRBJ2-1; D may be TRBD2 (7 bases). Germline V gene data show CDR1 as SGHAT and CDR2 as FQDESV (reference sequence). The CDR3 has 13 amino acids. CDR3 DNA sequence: TGTGCCATCAGCGGGACACCTTACAATGAGCAGTTCTTC. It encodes CAISGTPYNEQFF.

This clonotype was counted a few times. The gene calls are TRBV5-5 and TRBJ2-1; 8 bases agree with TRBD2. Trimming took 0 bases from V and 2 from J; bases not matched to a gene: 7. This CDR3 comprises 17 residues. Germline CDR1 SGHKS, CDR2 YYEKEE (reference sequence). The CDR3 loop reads CASSLAGGLVTYNEQFF. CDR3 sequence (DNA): TGTGCCAGCAGCTTGGCCGGGGGACTAGTCACCTACAATGAGCAGTTCTTC.

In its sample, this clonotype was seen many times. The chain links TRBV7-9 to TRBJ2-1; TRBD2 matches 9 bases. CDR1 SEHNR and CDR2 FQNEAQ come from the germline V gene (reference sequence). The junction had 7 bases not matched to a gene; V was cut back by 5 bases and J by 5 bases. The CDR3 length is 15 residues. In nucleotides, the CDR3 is TGTGCCAGCAGCCCAGGGACTAGCATGGACAATGAGCAGTTCTTC. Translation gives CASSPGTSMDNEQFF.

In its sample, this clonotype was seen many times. CDR3 loop: CSVGERSGANVLTF. The DNA for the CDR3 is TGCAGCGTTGGCGAGCGGTCTGGGGCCAACGTCCTGACTTTC. This chain connects TRBV29-1 to TRBJ2-6; TRBD2 might be the D (5 bases). Trimming took off 4 bases at V and 1 base at J, with 8 bases between the two ends. The CDR3 extends over 14 amino acids. Germline CDR1 reads SQVTM; CDR2 reads ANQGSEA.

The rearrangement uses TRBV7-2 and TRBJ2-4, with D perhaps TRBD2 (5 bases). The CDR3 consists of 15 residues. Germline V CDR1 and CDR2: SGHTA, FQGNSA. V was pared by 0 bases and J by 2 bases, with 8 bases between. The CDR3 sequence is CASSLAEATKNIQYF. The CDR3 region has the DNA TGTGCCAGCAGCTTAGCGGAGGCAACCAAAAACATTCAGTACTTC.

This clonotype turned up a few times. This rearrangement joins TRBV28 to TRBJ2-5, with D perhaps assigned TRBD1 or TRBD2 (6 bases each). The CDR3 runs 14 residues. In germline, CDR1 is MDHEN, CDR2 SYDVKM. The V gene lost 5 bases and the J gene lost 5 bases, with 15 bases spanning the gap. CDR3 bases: TGTGCCAGCAGTCCTAGGAGGGGGGCGGAGACCCAGTACTTC. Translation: CASSPRRGAETQYF.

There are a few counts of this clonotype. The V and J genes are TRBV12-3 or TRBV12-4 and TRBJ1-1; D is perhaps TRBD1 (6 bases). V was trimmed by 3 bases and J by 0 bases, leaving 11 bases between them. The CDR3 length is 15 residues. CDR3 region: CASSFFGGLNTEAFF. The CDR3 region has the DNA TGTGCCAGCAGTTTTTTCGGGGGGCTGAACACTGAAGCTTTCTTT.

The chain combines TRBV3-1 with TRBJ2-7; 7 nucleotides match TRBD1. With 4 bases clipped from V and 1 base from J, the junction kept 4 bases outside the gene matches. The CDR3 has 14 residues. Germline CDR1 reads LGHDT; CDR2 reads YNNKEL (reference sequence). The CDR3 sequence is CASSRQGNSYEQYV. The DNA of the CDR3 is TGTGCCAGCAGCCGACAGGGAAATTCCTACGAGCAGTACGTC.

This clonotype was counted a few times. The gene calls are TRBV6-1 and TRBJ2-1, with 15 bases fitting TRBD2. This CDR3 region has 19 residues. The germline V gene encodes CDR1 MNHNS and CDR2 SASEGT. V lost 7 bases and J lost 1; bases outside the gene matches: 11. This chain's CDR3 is CASKLSGTSGRWSYNEQFF. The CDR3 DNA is TGTGCCAGCAAACTTTCCGGGACTAGCGGGAGGTGGTCCTACAATGAGCAGTTCTTC.

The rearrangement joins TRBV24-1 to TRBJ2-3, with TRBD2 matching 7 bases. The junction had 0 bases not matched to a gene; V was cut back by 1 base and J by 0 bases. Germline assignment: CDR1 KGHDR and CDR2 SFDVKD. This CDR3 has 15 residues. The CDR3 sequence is CATSDLAGSTDTQYF. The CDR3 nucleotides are TGTGCCACCAGTGATTTAGCGGGGAGCACAGATACGCAGTATTTT.

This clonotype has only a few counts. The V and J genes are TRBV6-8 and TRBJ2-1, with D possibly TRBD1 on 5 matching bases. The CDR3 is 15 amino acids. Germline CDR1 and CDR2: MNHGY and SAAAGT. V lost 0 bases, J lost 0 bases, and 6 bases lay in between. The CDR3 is CASSYSGVSYNEQFF. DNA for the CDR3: TGTGCCAGCAGTTACTCAGGGGTCTCCTACAATGAGCAGTTCTTC.

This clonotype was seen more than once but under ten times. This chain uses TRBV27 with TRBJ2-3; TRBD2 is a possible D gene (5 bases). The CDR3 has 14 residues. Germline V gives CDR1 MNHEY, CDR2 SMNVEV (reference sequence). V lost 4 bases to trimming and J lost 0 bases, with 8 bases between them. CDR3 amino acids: CASSSRTSTDTQYF. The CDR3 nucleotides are TGTGCCAGCAGTTCCCGGACTAGCACAGATACGCAGTATTTT.

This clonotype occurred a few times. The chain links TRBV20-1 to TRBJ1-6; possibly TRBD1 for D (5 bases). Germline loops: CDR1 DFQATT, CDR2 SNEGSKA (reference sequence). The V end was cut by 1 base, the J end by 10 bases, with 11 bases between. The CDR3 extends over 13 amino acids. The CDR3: CSARVDIRSPLHF. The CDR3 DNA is TGCAGTGCTAGAGTGGACATTAGGTCACCCCTCCACTTT.

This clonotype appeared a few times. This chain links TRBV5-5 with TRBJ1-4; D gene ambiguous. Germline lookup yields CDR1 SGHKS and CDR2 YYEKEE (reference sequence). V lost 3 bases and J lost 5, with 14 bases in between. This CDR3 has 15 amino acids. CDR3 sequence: CASSWGGYRNEKLFF. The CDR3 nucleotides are TGTGCCAGCAGCTGGGGAGGGTACCGAAATGAAAAACTGTTTTTT.

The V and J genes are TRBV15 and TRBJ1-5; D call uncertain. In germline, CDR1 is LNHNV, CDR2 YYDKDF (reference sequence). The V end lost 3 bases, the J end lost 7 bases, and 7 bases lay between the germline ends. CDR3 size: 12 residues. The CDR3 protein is CATSRDRQPQHF. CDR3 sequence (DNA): TGTGCCACCAGCAGGGATAGACAGCCCCAGCATTTT.

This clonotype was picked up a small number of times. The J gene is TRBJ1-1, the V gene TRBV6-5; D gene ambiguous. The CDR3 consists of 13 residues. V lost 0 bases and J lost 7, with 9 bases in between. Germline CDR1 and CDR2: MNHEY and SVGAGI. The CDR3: CASSYSTVLEAFF. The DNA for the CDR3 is TGTGCCAGCAGTTACTCTACGGTACTTGAAGCTTTCTTT.

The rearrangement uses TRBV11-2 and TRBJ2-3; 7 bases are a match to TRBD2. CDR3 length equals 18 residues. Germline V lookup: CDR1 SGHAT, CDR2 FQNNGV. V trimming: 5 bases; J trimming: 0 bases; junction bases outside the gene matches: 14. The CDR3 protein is CASSPRLAAGISTDTQYF. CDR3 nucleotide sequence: TGTGCCAGCAGCCCTCGTCTAGCGGCAGGGATAAGCACAGATACGCAGTATTTT.

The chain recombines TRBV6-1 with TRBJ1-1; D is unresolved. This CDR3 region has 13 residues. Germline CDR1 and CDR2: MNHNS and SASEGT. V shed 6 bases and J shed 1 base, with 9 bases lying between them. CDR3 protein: CASRNDGNTEAFF. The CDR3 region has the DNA TGTGCCAGCAGGAATGACGGGAACACTGAAGCTTTCTTT.

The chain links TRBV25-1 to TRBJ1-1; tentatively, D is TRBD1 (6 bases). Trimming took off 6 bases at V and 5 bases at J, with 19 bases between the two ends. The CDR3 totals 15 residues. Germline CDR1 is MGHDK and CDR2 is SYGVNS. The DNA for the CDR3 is TGTGCCAGCAGCGGAAAACAGGGCGTCGGTACTGAAGCTTTCTTT. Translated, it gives CASSGKQGVGTEAFF.

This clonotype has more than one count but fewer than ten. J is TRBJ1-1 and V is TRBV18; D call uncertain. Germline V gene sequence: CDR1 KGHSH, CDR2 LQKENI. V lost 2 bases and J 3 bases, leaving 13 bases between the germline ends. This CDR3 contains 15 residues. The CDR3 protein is CASSPRGIGDTEAFF. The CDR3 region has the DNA TGTGCCAGCTCACCAAGAGGGATCGGTGACACTGAAGCTTTCTTT.

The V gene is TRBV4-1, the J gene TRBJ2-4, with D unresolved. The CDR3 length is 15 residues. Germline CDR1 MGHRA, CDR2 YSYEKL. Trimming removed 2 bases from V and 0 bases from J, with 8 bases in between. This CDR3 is CASSQRHLAKNIQYF. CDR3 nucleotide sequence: TGCGCCAGCAGCCAACGACACCTAGCCAAAAACATTCAGTACTTC.

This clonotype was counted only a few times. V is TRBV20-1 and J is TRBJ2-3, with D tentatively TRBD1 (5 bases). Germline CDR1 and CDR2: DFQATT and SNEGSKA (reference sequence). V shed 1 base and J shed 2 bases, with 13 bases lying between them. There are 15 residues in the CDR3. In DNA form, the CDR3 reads TGCAGTGCTAGAGCCCAGGGCAGCACCACAGATACGCAGTATTTT. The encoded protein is CSARAQGSTTDTQYF.

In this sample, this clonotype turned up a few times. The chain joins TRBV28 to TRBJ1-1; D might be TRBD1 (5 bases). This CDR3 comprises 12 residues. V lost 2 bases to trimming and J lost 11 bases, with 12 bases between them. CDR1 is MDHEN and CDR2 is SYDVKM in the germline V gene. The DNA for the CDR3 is TGTGCCAGCAGTTTAACTGGGGGGTCGGCTTTCTTT. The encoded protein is CASSLTGGSAFF.

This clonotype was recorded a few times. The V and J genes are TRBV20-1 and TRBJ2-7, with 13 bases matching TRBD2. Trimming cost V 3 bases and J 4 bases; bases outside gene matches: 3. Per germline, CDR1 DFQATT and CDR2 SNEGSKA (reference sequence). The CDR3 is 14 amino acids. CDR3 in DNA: TGCAGTGCTAGTGGGACTAGCGGGGTTTACGAGCAGTACGTC. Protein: CSASGTSGVYEQYV.

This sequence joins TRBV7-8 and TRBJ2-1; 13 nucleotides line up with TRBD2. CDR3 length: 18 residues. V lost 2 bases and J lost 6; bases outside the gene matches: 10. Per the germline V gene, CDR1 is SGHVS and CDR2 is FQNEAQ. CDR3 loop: CASSLKLAGGLFSNEQFF. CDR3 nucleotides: TGTGCCAGCAGCTTAAAACTAGCGGGGGGGCTTTTTAGCAATGAGCAGTTCTTC.

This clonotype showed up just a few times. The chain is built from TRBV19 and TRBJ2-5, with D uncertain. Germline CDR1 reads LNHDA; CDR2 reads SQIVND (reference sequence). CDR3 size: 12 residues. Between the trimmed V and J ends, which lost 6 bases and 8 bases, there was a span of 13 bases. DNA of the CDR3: TGTGCCAGTAGCCACACCGGTAACACCCAGTACTTC. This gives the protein CASSHTGNTQYF.

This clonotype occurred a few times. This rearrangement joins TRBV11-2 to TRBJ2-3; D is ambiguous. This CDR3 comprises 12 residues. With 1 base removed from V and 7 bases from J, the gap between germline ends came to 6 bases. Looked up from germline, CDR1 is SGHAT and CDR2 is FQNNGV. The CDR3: CASSLGRNTQYF. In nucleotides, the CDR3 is TGTGCCAGCAGCTTAGGCAGAAATACGCAGTATTTT.